This TCR beta chain appears in the sequencing data of a study of T cell clonality in common variable immunodeficiency. Study outcomes and limitations: Common variable immunodeficiency TCR beta sequences reportedly had fewer deletions and N-nucleotide insertions. CVID subjects showed higher TCRbeta clonality than healthy controls.

This clone was detected a few times. Antigen: not known. The read is 3 residues too short to cover the CDR3 end, so that end is filled in from the germline J gene. Germline CDR1 SGHVS, CDR2 FNYEAQ. CDR3 length: 17 residues. Trimming removed 2 bases from V and 1 base from J; junction bases left unmatched: 3. The method was immunoSEQ multiplex PCR; TCRdb's version includes in-frame clones alone and lacks a portion of them. The sample was found to contain just over 15,000 clones, and every one recurs. Sequencing input: peripheral blood mononuclear cells. This rearrangement joins TRBV7-6 to TRBJ2-1; 12 nucleotides align to TRBD2. This clonotype originated in a human donor with common variable immunodeficiency. CDR3 region: CASSLTSGGTSYNEQFF. The covered CDR3 bases are TGTGCCAGCAGCTTAACTAGCGGGGGGACATCCTACAATGAG.